The source of this T cell receptor beta chain is a study of cytomegalovirus exposure and HLA in healthy donors. Study-wide findings and caveats: Earlier results showed most TCR beta V segments being productive about 90% or about 30% of the time. Investigators reported 164 TCR beta chains as tied to cytomegalovirus. Prediction of most subjects' HLA-A and HLA-B alleles by TCR beta sequences was reportedly accurate. Differences between HLA loci emerged in a later analysis of TCR association rates, with DRB1 most and HLA-C fewest.

The CDR3 totals 13 residues. From germline, CDR1 is KGHSH and CDR2 LQKENI. Trimming pared 6 bases from V and 0 bases from J, leaving 9 bases between. As regards this clone: Its specificity is unknown.

The PCR had 60 Vbeta and 13 Jbeta primers. Only in-frame clones appear in the TCRdb table, and some are missing; sequencing was by immunoSEQ multiplex PCR. Found here are approximately 210,000 clones, roughly three quarters of them singletons; the top ten hold around 1.5%. The chain couples TRBV18 to TRBJ2-7; tentatively, D is TRBD1 (5 bases). This TCR came from a woman between 45 and 60 years old in good health and CMV-seronegative. Specimen: PBMCs. The CDR3 DNA follows: TGTGCCAGCTCCCAGGGCCTCTCCTACGAGCAGTACTTC. The encoded protein is CASSQGLSYEQYF.